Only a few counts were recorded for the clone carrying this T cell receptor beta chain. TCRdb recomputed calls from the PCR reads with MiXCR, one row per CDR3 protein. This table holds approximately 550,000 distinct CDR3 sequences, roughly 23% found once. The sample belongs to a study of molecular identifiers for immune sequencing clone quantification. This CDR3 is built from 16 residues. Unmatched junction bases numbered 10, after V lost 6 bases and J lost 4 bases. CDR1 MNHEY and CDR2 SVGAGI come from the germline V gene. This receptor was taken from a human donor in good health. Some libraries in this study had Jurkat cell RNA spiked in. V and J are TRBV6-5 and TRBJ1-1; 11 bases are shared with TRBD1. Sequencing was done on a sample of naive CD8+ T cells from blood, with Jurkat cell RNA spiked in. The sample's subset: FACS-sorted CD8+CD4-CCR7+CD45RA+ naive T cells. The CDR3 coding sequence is TGTGCCAGCAGACCCGGGACAGGGGGGGGGTTCACTGAAGCTTTCTTT. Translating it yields CASRPGTGGGFTEAFF.